One sample yielded the 25 T cell receptor beta chains listed below, sequenced in a study of blood T cells in healthy people across ages. Primed by a sample-barcoded 5' primer and a J-beta primer mix, a second PCR proceeded for about 7 to 11 cycles. From the 5' RACE reads, TCRdb called clonotypes with MiXCR, one entry per CDR3 protein. The table has about 1,800,000 distinct CDR3 sequences, roughly 28% seen once. Source material: blood. Every receptor here comes from a woman under 40 in good health.

This clonotype was detected ten times or more. The rearrangement links TRBV28 to TRBJ2-7; a possible D gene is TRBD1 (5 bases). Germline CDR1 MDHEN, CDR2 SYDVKM. The CDR3 spans 12 residues. Trimming took 10 bases from V and 6 from J, leaving 16 bases between them. CDR3 residues: CATGHISGEQYF. In DNA form, the CDR3 reads TGTGCCACCGGACACATCTCGGGCGAGCAGTACTTC.

This clonotype was found a few times. The V and J genes are TRBV5-1 and TRBJ1-2, with D perhaps TRBD1 (5 bases). Germline-derived CDR1 and CDR2 are SGHRS and YFSETQ. This CDR3 has 14 amino acids. V lost 6 bases to trimming and J lost 6 bases, with 18 bases between them. The CDR3 sequence: CASTPGRGYDGYTF. CDR3 nucleotides: TGCGCCAGCACCCCCGGGAGGGGTTATGATGGCTACACCTTC.

Concerning this clonotype itself: This could be a read error, since a much larger clone is one nucleotide away. The V gene is TRBV7-2, the J gene TRBJ2-5; perhaps TRBD2 as D (6 bases). There are 15 residues in the CDR3. Germline CDR1 and CDR2: SGHTA and FQGNSA. CDR3 amino acids: CASSLLAAGRKTLYF. CDR3 sequence (DNA): TGTGCCAGCAGCTTATTGGCGGCGGGACGGAAGACCCTGTACTTC.

This clonotype has ten or more counts. The V call is TRBV5-4, the J call TRBJ2-7; unclear D gene. This CDR3 comprises 12 residues. V lost 2 bases and J lost 6, with 9 bases in between. Germline V lookup: CDR1 SGHNT, CDR2 YYREEE (reference sequence). DNA for the CDR3: TGTGCCAGCAGCTTCGGCGGAACCGAGCAGTACTTC. It encodes CASSFGGTEQYF.

The rearrangement joins TRBV9 to TRBJ2-1, with D possibly being TRBD1 or TRBD2 (5 bases each). The CDR3 runs 17 residues. Germline V CDR1 and CDR2: SGDLS, YYNGEE. The germline V and J ends were trimmed by 1 base and 9 bases, with 23 bases remaining between them. The CDR3 sequence is CASSVNPTAGGAVEQFF. DNA for the CDR3: TGTGCCAGCAGCGTAAATCCGACGGCTGGGGGTGCAGTTGAGCAGTTCTTC.

A few counts support this clonotype. The chain carries TRBV25-1 and TRBJ2-1; D not certain. With 9 bases removed from V and 1 base from J, the gap between germline ends came to 13 bases. The CDR3 is 14 amino acids. CDR1 MGHDK and CDR2 SYGVNS come from the germline V gene. In DNA, the CDR3 is TGTGCCAGTGCGCCAGCCATTTCCTACAATGAGCAGTTCTTC. This sequence encodes CASAPAISYNEQFF.

The chain recombines TRBV6-2 or TRBV6-3 with TRBJ2-1; possibly TRBD2 for D (6 bases). This CDR3 has 16 amino acids. V was cut by 4 bases and J by 7 bases, with 20 bases left in between. Germline V lookup: CDR1 MNHEY, CDR2 SVGEGT. In DNA form, the CDR3 reads TGTGCCAGCAGTTCCAAACCGGGACTGAGCAAAAATGAGCAGTTCTTC. Its translation: CASSSKPGLSKNEQFF.

This clonotype was seen ten or more times. The rearrangement uses TRBV5-1 and TRBJ2-1; 16 bases map to TRBD2. Germline V gene data show CDR1 as SGHRS and CDR2 as YFSETQ. Trimming at V came to 2 bases and at J to 9 bases, leaving 5 bases not matched to a gene. CDR3 size: 16 residues. CDR3 protein: CASSLPGLAGGSEQFF. The DNA for the CDR3 is TGCGCCAGCAGCTTACCGGGACTAGCGGGAGGGAGTGAGCAGTTCTTC.

The chain carries TRBV11-1 and TRBJ1-1; no reliable D call. Germline V gene sequence: CDR1 SGHAT, CDR2 FQDESV (reference sequence). The CDR3 loop spans 16 amino acids. Trimming removed 1 base from V and 5 bases from J, with 17 bases in between. As DNA, the CDR3 is TGTGCCAGCAGCTTAGGGAAAACATTGCTTGAGACTGAAGCTTTCTTT. As protein: CASSLGKTLLETEAFF.

This chain links TRBV6-6 with TRBJ1-2, with D possibly being TRBD1 (6 bases). Trimming stripped 4 bases from V and 4 bases from J, with 16 bases between. CDR1 is MNHNY and CDR2 is SVGAGI in the germline V gene (reference sequence). This CDR3 spans 15 amino acids. CDR3 sequence reads: CASSSPYRDSYGYTF. The CDR3 bases are TGTGCCAGCAGTTCCCCGTACAGGGATAGCTATGGCTACACCTTC.

This chain links TRBV10-3 with TRBJ2-5, with 10 bases aligning to TRBD2. Germline loops: CDR1 ENHRY, CDR2 SYGVKD. Trimming at V came to 3 bases and at J to 4 bases, leaving 11 bases not matched to a gene. The CDR3 runs to 17 residues. In DNA, the CDR3 is TGTGCCATCAGTGATCCGGGGAGCGGGGGGGCCCGAGAGACCCAGTACTTC. It translates to CAISDPGSGGARETQYF.

A single count supports this clonotype. A read error may account for a junction end that differs from germline. This sequence joins TRBV7-9 and TRBJ2-1; D is ambiguous. Per the germline V gene, CDR1 is SEHNR and CDR2 is FQNEAQ (reference sequence). CDR3 length: 14 amino acids. The CDR3 protein is CTSSLLNSLNEQFF. The CDR3 region has the DNA TGTACCAGCAGCTTGTTAAACTCTCTAAATGAGCAGTTCTTC.

This clonotype was seen ten or more times. The rearrangement joins TRBV27 to TRBJ2-5, with 7 bases identical to TRBD1. CDR3 length: 14 amino acids. V shed 2 bases, J shed 5 bases, and the junction held 5 bases outside the gene matches. Germline V gene data show CDR1 as MNHEY and CDR2 as SMNVEV (reference sequence). The CDR3 DNA is TGTGCCAGCAGTTTAGAGAGGGGGCTGGAGACCCAGTACTTC. It codes for CASSLERGLETQYF.

This clonotype was counted at least ten times. J is TRBJ2-7 and V is TRBV7-2, with D perhaps matching TRBD2 (5 bases). Trimming cost V 5 bases and J 4 bases, with 15 bases left between them. The germline V gene has CDR1 SGHTA and CDR2 FQGNSA. CDR3 length: 14 amino acids. The CDR3 nucleotides are TGTGCCAGCAGCGCTAGGAGGTTCGGGTACGAGCAGTACTTC. Amino acids: CASSARRFGYEQYF. Variable domain in full (rest from reference TRBV7-2 and TRBJ2-7): GAGVSQSPSNKVTEKGKDVELRCDPISGHTALYWYRQSLGQGLEFLIYFQGNSAPDKSGLPSDRFSAERTGGSVSTLTIQRTQQEDSAVYLCASSARRFGYEQYFGPGTRLTVT.

V usage is TRBV28 and J usage is TRBJ2-5; 10 bases are shared with TRBD1. The tail of the sequence fits TRBJ2-7 better, so the J call may be wrong. In germline, CDR1 is MDHEN, CDR2 SYDVKM. This CDR3 contains 14 residues. The CDR3 DNA reads as TGTGCCAGCAGTGTAAGACAGGGGGCGCGCGAGCAGTACTTC. Translation gives CASSVRQGAREQYF.

This clonotype has a count of ten or more. The genes are TRBV20-1 and TRBJ2-5; unclear D gene. This CDR3 is 11 amino acids long. The germline V and J ends were trimmed by 3 bases and 9 bases, with 11 bases remaining between them. Germline values: CDR1 DFQATT, CDR2 SNEGSKA (reference sequence). The CDR3 DNA reads TGCAGTGCTAGTTTGGAGATGGCCCAGTACTTC. This sequence encodes CSASLEMAQYF.

V is TRBV12-3 or TRBV12-4 and J is TRBJ1-2, with D tentatively TRBD1 (5 bases). This CDR3 contains 14 residues. Trimming took off 2 bases at V and 7 bases at J, with 14 bases between the two ends. CDR3 in DNA: TGTGCCAGCAGTTTAAGACAGCCCCGGGGTGGCTACACCTTC. Translating it yields CASSLRQPRGGYTF.

This clonotype was counted only a few times. V usage is TRBV7-9 and J usage is TRBJ2-5; tentative D call: TRBD1 (5 bases). The germline V gene has CDR1 SEHNR and CDR2 FQNEAQ (reference sequence). V was cut by 6 bases and J by 3 bases, with 8 bases left in between. The CDR3 is made up of 12 amino acids. CDR3 amino acids: CASSKGEETQYF. The CDR3 nucleotides are TGTGCCAGCAGTAAAGGGGAAGAGACCCAGTACTTC. Complete variable domain (other parts from reference TRBV7-9 and TRBJ2-5): DTGVSQNPRHKITKRGQNVTFRCDPISEHNRLYWYRQTLGQGPEFLTYFQNEAQLEKSRLLSDRFSAERPKGSFSTLEIQRTEQGDSAMYLCASSKGEETQYFGPGTRLLVL.

In regard to this clonotype: This could be a read error, since a much larger clone is one nucleotide away. V and J are TRBV28 and TRBJ2-5, with 9 bases that match TRBD1. In germline, CDR1 is MDHEN, CDR2 SYDVKM. This CDR3 comprises 16 residues. V shed 5 bases, J shed 11 bases, and the junction held 18 bases outside the gene matches. The CDR3 is CASSPIGGQGHNEQYF. For the CDR3, the DNA is TGTGCCAGCAGTCCCATCGGGGGACAGGGACACAATGAGCAGTACTTC.

This clonotype was counted only a few times. The V and J genes are TRBV5-1 and TRBJ2-4; D is perhaps TRBD2 (6 bases). The V end lost 0 bases, the J end lost 5 bases, and 9 bases lay between the germline ends. Germline CDR1 reads SGHRS; CDR2 reads YFSETQ. The CDR3 totals 14 residues. The CDR3, as DNA: TGCGCCAGCAGCTTGGTCCCGGGAGAAAACATTCAGTACTTC. Translated: CASSLVPGENIQYF.

This clonotype has at least ten counts. This sequence joins TRBV20-1 and TRBJ2-1; 9 bases align to TRBD2. Trimming removed 6 bases from V and 1 base from J; junction bases left unmatched: 7. The CDR3 has 15 residues. Per germline, CDR1 DFQATT and CDR2 SNEGSKA (reference sequence). The CDR3 DNA reads as TGCAGTGCGGTAGCGGGGGTCCCTTCCTACAATGAGCAGTTCTTC. It specifies CSAVAGVPSYNEQFF.

This clonotype was seen more than once but under ten times. One junction end disagrees with the germline gene, perhaps due to a read error. V gene TRBV14 combines with J gene TRBJ2-1; D is undetermined. CDR1 SGHDN and CDR2 FVKESK come from the germline V gene. CDR3 length: 14 residues. The CDR3 is CASSRSRAYHEQFF. Written as DNA, the CDR3 is TGTGCCAGCAGCCGCAGCCGGGCCTACCATGAGCAGTTCTTC. Filled out from reference TRBV14 and TRBJ2-1, the complete variable domain reads EAGVTQFPSHSVIEKGQTVTLRCDPISGHDNLYWYRRVMGKEIKFLLHFVKESKQDESGMPNNRFLAERTGGTYSTLKVQPAELEDSGVYFCASSRSRAYHEQFFGPGTRLTVL.

This clonotype was seen a few times. The chain employs TRBV10-2 and TRBJ2-7; the D gene is possibly TRBD2 (5 bases). The V end was cut by 3 bases, the J end by 6 bases, with 21 bases between. This CDR3 is 16 amino acids long. Per germline, CDR1 WSHSY and CDR2 SAAADI. The CDR3: CASSDSRRNLGSEQYF. CDR3 DNA: TGCGCCAGCAGTGACAGTCGTCGCAACTTAGGGAGCGAGCAGTACTTC.

The rearrangement links TRBV12-3 or TRBV12-4 to TRBJ2-1; D is possibly TRBD2 (6 bases). The CDR3 runs to 15 residues. The ends were cut back, 3 bases at V and 6 bases at J, with 15 bases in the middle. The CDR3 loop is CASSFGGSGTNEQFF. CDR3 in DNA: TGTGCCAGCAGTTTCGGAGGGAGTGGGACCAATGAGCAGTTCTTC.

This clonotype has ten or more counts. The chain couples TRBV10-3 to TRBJ1-2; no firm D call. This CDR3 contains 12 residues. Trimming stripped 10 bases from V and 2 bases from J, with 11 bases between. CDR1 is ENHRY, CDR2 SYGVKD, per germline. The CDR3 region has the DNA TGTGCCAACAAAGGACGGAACTATGGCTACACCTTC. Translated: CANKGRNYGYTF.